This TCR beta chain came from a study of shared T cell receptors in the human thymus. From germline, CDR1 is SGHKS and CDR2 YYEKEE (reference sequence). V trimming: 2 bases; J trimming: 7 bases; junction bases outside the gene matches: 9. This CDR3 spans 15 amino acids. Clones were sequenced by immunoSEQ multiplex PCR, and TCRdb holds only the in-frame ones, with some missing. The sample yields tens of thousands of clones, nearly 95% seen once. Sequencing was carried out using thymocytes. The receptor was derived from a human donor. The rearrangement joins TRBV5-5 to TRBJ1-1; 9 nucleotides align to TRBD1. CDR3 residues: CASSLNRGLWYEAFF. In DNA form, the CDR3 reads TGTGCCAGCAGCTTAAACAGGGGGCTATGGTATGAAGCTTTCTTT.